The entry that follows covers one T cell receptor (beta chain) sequence. The antigen is undetermined. Germline V gene sequence: CDR1 SGHNT, CDR2 YYREEE (reference sequence). V lost 4 bases to trimming and J lost 7 bases, with 12 bases between them. The CDR3 loop spans 14 amino acids. Profiling relied on immunoSEQ multiplex PCR, and the TCRdb table lists in-frame clones only, not all of them. The sample includes about 150,000 clones, around 90% of them seen just once. The study pooled second doses at about 4 or about 12 weeks. The data belong to a study of T cell responses to AZD1222 COVID-19 vaccine. Whole-study results and caveats: Repertoires were collected only later (after the peak T cell response had occurred). Spike-specific TCR breadth and depth both grew after two AZD1222 doses.

Sequencing used peripheral blood, obtained 28 days after the second AZD1222 dose. The receptor was isolated from an adult who received the AZD1222 COVID-19 vaccine. The chain employs TRBV5-4 and TRBJ1-6; D is possibly TRBD1 (5 bases). The CDR3: CASSHGGPNSPLHF. The DNA for the CDR3 is TGTGCCAGCAGCCACGGGGGACCGAATTCACCCCTCCACTTT.